This T cell receptor beta chain emerged from a study of cytomegalovirus exposure and HLA in healthy donors. Findings of the study overall: Rarity characterized most TCR sequences, yet some public TCRs appeared in many donors. The TCR clusters that emerged in the first cohort tended, a later analysis found, to co-occur in the approximately 110 validation repertoires.

The V gene lost 6 bases and the J gene lost 2 bases, with 11 bases spanning the gap. Per the germline V gene, CDR1 is LNHDA and CDR2 is SQIVND (reference sequence). The CDR3 is 13 amino acids. Notes on this clone: Its specificity is unknown.

This table comes from immunoSEQ multiplex PCR, and its TCRdb copy is limited to in-frame clones, with some not included. The sample yields about 160,000 clones, approximately 86% seen once. The sample comprised PBMCs. V gene TRBV19 combines with J gene TRBJ2-7, with D perhaps matching TRBD1 (6 bases). This TCR was recovered from a woman aged 18-35 years in good health and CMV-seronegative. Here the CDR3 reads CASSSTGTYEQYF. The CDR3 nucleotides read TGTGCCAGTAGCTCGACAGGAACCTACGAGCAGTACTTC.